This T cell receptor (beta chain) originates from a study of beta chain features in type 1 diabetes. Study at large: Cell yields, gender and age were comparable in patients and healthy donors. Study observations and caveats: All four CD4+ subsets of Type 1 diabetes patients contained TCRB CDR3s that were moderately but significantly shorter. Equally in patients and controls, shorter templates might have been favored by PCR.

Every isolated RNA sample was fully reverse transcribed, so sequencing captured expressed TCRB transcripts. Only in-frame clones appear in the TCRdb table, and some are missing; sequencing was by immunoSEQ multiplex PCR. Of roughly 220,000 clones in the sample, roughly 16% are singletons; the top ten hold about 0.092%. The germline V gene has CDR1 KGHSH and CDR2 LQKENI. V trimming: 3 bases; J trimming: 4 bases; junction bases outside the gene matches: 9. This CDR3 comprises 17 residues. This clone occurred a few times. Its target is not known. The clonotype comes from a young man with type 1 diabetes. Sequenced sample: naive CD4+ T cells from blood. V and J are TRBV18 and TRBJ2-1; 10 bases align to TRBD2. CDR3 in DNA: TGTGCCAGCTCACCTGGTCCCTTAGCGGGAGGATACAATGAGCAGTTCTTC. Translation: CASSPGPLAGGYNEQFF.